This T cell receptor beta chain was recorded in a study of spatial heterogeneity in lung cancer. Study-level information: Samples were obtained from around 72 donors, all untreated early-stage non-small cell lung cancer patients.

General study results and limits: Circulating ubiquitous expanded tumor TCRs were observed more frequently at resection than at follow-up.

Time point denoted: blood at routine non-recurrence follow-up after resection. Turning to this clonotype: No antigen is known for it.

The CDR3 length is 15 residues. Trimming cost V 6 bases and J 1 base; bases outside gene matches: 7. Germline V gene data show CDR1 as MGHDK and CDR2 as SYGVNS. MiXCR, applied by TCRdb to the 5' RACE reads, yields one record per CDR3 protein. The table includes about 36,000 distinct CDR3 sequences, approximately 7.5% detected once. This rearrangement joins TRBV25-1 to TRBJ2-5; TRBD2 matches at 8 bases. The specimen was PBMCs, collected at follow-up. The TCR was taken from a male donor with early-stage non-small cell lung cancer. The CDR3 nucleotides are TGTGCCAGCAGCTATCCGGGGGGGTTCCAAGAGACCCAGTACTTC. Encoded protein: CASSYPGGFQETQYF.